These 21 T cell receptor beta chains originate from one sample sequenced in a study of neurological immune-mediated disorders. TCRdb re-analysed the 5' RACE reads in MiXCR, keeping a single row per CDR3 protein. The sample comprises roughly 30,000 distinct CDR3 sequences, 5% to 7.5% of which are singletons, and roughly 10% rests with the top ten. Specimen: PBMCs. The receptor set was obtained from a woman in her forties or fifties in good health.

This clonotype was counted ten times or more. The chain has TRBV5-1 and TRBJ2-3; no clear D. Trimming pared 4 bases from V and 1 base from J, leaving 19 bases between. Per the germline V gene, CDR1 is SGHRS and CDR2 is YFSETQ. The CDR3 totals 17 residues. CDR3 sequence (DNA): TGCGCCAGCAGCCCCGGTTCTTCAGCGCAAGGCACAGATACGCAGTATTTT. The encoded protein is CASSPGSSAQGTDTQYF.

This clonotype was detected many times. The rearrangement uses TRBV12-3 or TRBV12-4 and TRBJ2-3; D is uncertain. The CDR3 consists of 16 residues. V gave up 6 bases and J gave up 1 base, with 17 bases separating them. The CDR3 DNA follows: TGTGCCAGCAGCCCACTTAAAATAGGACGCACAGATACGCAGTATTTT. Its translation is CASSPLKIGRTDTQYF.

At least ten counts were recorded for this clonotype. The chain carries TRBV20-1 and TRBJ2-3, with 8 bases matching TRBD1. Germline values: CDR1 DFQATT, CDR2 SNEGSKA (reference sequence). The J segment lost 3 bases and the V segment lost 6 bases, leaving 5 bases of the junction unmatched. This CDR3 has 13 residues. DNA of the CDR3: TGCAGTGCCAAGAGGACAGGGACAGATACGCAGTATTTT. This encodes CSAKRTGTDTQYF.

This clonotype was seen many times. The chain is built from TRBV11-2 and TRBJ2-5, with D possibly being TRBD2 (6 bases). The V end was cut by 0 bases, the J end by 7 bases, with 9 bases between. Germline lookup yields CDR1 SGHAT and CDR2 FQNNGV. CDR3 size: 13 residues. CDR3 in DNA: TGTGCCAGCAGCTTAGAACTGGGGGGGACCCAGTACTTC. Its protein is CASSLELGGTQYF.

This clonotype was found many times. The J gene is TRBJ2-2, the V gene TRBV29-1; TRBD1 aligns across 11 bases. This CDR3 spans 16 amino acids. V lost 0 bases, J lost 8 bases, and 8 bases stayed unmatched. The V gene's germline CDR1 is SQVTM and CDR2 ANQGSEA. DNA for the CDR3: TGCAGCGTTGAAGATCCCGGACAGGGGGCTTTGGGGGAGCTGTTTTTT. Translation: CSVEDPGQGALGELFF.

This chain uses TRBV10-3 with TRBJ2-5; TRBD1 matches 9 bases. The CDR3 runs 14 residues. Germline CDR1 and CDR2: ENHRY and SYGVKD. With V trimmed by 7 bases and J by 3 bases, 6 bases remained unmatched. CDR3 protein: CAIKVTGGEETQYF. The CDR3 DNA is TGTGCCATCAAGGTAACAGGGGGCGAAGAGACCCAGTACTTC.

This clonotype was observed at least ten times. The chain employs TRBV3-1 and TRBJ1-5, with 9 bases identical to TRBD1. The CDR3 covers 17 residues. V lost 1 base to trimming and J lost 0 bases; unmatched junction nucleotides: 4. From germline, CDR1 is LGHDT and CDR2 YNNKEL (reference sequence). CDR3 sequence reads: CASSQGTGVYSNQPQHF. In DNA, the CDR3 is TGTGCCAGCAGCCAAGGGACAGGGGTTTATAGCAATCAGCCCCAGCATTTT.

Comments on this clonotype: Its ends do not fully match the called genes, so a read error is possible. V and J are TRBV7-9 and TRBJ2-3, with TRBD2 identical over 7 bases. There are 16 residues in the CDR3. Germline CDR1 is SEHNR and CDR2 is FQNEAQ (reference sequence). The CDR3 nucleotides read TGTCCCAGTAGCCCGAGTGGGACGGGAGGAAAAGATACGCAGTATTTT. Translating it yields CPSSPSGTGGKDTQYF.

Ten or more counts support this clonotype. V gene TRBV5-1 combines with J gene TRBJ2-1; the match to TRBD1 covers 9 bases. In germline, CDR1 is SGHRS, CDR2 YFSETQ. The CDR3 covers 15 residues. V shed 4 bases, J shed 1 base, and the junction held 3 bases outside the gene matches. Written as DNA, the CDR3 is TGCGCCAGCAGCACGGACAGGGGTTCCTACAATGAGCAGTTCTTC. Its protein product is CASSTDRGSYNEQFF.

This clonotype was recorded at least ten times. The V gene is TRBV5-1, the J gene TRBJ2-2, with unresolved D. The CDR3 is 15 amino acids. The germline gives CDR1 SGHRS, CDR2 YFSETQ. The V gene lost 4 bases and the J gene lost 4 bases, with 14 bases spanning the gap. The CDR3 region is CASSLGNAATGELFF. CDR3 sequence (DNA): TGCGCCAGCAGCCTAGGGAATGCGGCCACCGGGGAGCTGTTTTTT.

This clonotype was detected many times. V is TRBV6-6 and J is TRBJ1-4, with a possible D match to TRBD1 (5 bases). The CDR3 has 14 amino acids. V was clipped by 7 bases and J by 10 bases, with 19 bases between them. CDR1 is MNHNY, CDR2 SVGAGI, per germline (reference sequence). The CDR3 here is CASKDGGRSGKLFF. The CDR3 nucleotides read TGTGCCAGCAAAGACGGGGGGAGGAGCGGAAAACTGTTTTTT.

The chain uses TRBV11-2 and TRBJ1-1; D is unresolved. Trimming stripped 5 bases from V and 8 bases from J, with 9 bases between. There are 11 residues in the CDR3. The germline gives CDR1 SGHAT, CDR2 FQNNGV. CDR3 coding DNA: TGTGCCAGCAGCCCCGGGCCCGAAGCTTTCTTT. It yields the protein CASSPGPEAFF.

This clonotype has at least ten counts. The chain has TRBV5-6 and TRBJ1-1; perhaps TRBD1 as D (5 bases). Trimming took 6 bases from V and 6 from J, leaving 9 bases between them. This CDR3 has 11 amino acids. Looked up from germline, CDR1 is SGHDT and CDR2 is YYEEEE. CDR3 DNA: TGTGCCAGCACCCAGGGCTCTGAAGCTTTCTTT. This translates into CASTQGSEAFF.

This clonotype was seen repeatedly, ten times or more. The J gene is TRBJ2-1, the V gene TRBV29-1, with 12 bases identical to TRBD2. Germline-derived CDR1 and CDR2 are SQVTM and ANQGSEA. CDR3 length equals 15 residues. The V segment lost 6 bases and the J segment 5 bases; nucleotides outside the gene matches: 8. Here the CDR3 DNA reads TGCAGCGTCGCCAAAGCTAGCGGGGGGGACAATGAGCAGTTCTTC. It specifies CSVAKASGGDNEQFF.

This clonotype was found many times. The gene calls are TRBV3-1 and TRBJ1-4, with D tentatively TRBD1 (6 bases). Germline loops: CDR1 LGHDT, CDR2 YNNKEL (reference sequence). The length of the CDR3 is 15 residues. Between the trimmed V and J ends, which lost 3 bases and 4 bases, there was a span of 12 bases. The CDR3: CASSQMTGLNEKLFF. CDR3 nucleotides: TGTGCCAGCAGCCAGATGACAGGTCTTAATGAAAAACTGTTTTTT.

This clonotype was recorded at least ten times. The genes are TRBV3-1 and TRBJ2-7; tentative D call: TRBD1 (5 bases). Germline V gives CDR1 LGHDT, CDR2 YNNKEL (reference sequence). V was pared by 2 bases and J by 6 bases, with 17 bases between. CDR3 length: 15 amino acids. The CDR3 loop is CASSQMGQAVVEQYF. The DNA of the CDR3 is TGTGCCAGCAGCCAAATGGGGCAGGCAGTGGTCGAGCAGTACTTC.

This clonotype was seen at least ten times. The rearrangement uses TRBV20-1 and TRBJ2-1; weak D call: TRBD2 (6 bases). Per germline, CDR1 DFQATT and CDR2 SNEGSKA (reference sequence). The CDR3 extends over 12 amino acids. V lost 7 bases, J lost 9 bases, and 16 bases lay in between. CDR3 DNA: TGCAGTGTGGGGACTCCCACGGGTGAGCAGTTCTTC. Its protein product is CSVGTPTGEQFF.

This clonotype was seen ten or more times. The CDR3 bases are TGTGCCAGCAGTGAAGTGCCGGGACTAGCGGGGGGCCAGCAGTATTTT. This translates into CASSEVPGLAGGQQYF. The chain joins TRBV2 to TRBJ2-3; 15 bases align to TRBD2. Germline V gene lookup returns CDR1 SNHLY and CDR2 FYNNEI. The CDR3 extends over 16 amino acids. V dropped 1 base and J dropped 11; count of bases not matched to a gene: 7.

This clonotype was recorded at least ten times. The chain has TRBV7-2 and TRBJ2-7, with D possibly TRBD2 on 5 matching bases. The CDR3 contains 15 residues. The V and J ends lost 5 bases and 4 bases respectively, with 18 bases between them. Germline V gives CDR1 SGHTA, CDR2 FQGNSA. The chain's CDR3 is CASSPSGGSPYEQYF. Here the CDR3 DNA reads TGTGCCAGCAGCCCCAGCGGTGGGTCCCCTTACGAGCAGTACTTC.

This clonotype was picked up many times. This rearrangement joins TRBV5-1 to TRBJ2-3; a possible D gene is TRBD2 (5 bases). Germline CDR1 and CDR2: SGHRS and YFSETQ. Trimming shortened V by 2 bases and J by 5 bases, and 6 bases separated the two germline ends. The CDR3 spans 12 residues. The CDR3 sequence: CASSFGRDTQYF. DNA of the CDR3: TGCGCCAGCAGCTTTGGGAGAGATACGCAGTATTTT.

The chain has TRBV10-3 and TRBJ2-7; 10 bases fit TRBD1. The CDR3 consists of 14 residues. The V and J ends lost 10 bases and 5 bases, in that order; junction bases with no gene match: 11. Germline assignment: CDR1 ENHRY and CDR2 SYGVKD. Here the CDR3 reads CATSRDRGVDEQYF. The CDR3 nucleotides read TGTGCCACGAGCCGGGACAGGGGAGTTGACGAGCAGTACTTC.